This is a list of T cell receptor beta chains from one sample in a study of blood T cells in healthy people across ages. TCRdb itself ran the 5' RACE reads through MiXCR, one entry per CDR3 protein. The sample has 540,000 or so distinct CDR3 sequences; less than 25% are singletons. The sample also formed part of further work on T cells of mothers and their children.

Specimen: blood. These receptor sequences come from a boy younger than 18 in good health. Each CDR3 is given without its conserved first and last residue.

V	length	J	CDR3
TRBV5-6	15	TRBJ2-7	ASSSRTSGSVPYEQY
TRBV5-1	11	TRBJ2-5	ASSSLVSETQY
TRBV12-3/TRBV12-4	13	TRBJ2-1	ASRTIGTVGNEQF
TRBV9	12	TRBJ1-2	ASSVPDRGYGYT
TRBV9	14	TRBJ2-7	ASSVGAGGLTYEQY
TRBV3-1	18	TRBJ1-1	ASSQDVRKGIWPLNTEAF
TRBV30	12	TRBJ2-4	AWSVGPAQNIQY
TRBV29-1	11	TRBJ2-7	SVEETVGYEQY
TRBV24-1	14	TRBJ2-3	ATSDLRDRVTDTQY
TRBV7-3	11	TRBJ1-1	ASSLSGGAEAF
TRBV18	10	TRBJ2-1	ASSPFYNEQF
TRBV6-5	15	TRBJ2-3	ASSYRRTQLSTDTQY
TRBV2	13	TRBJ1-1	ASSDTISMNTEAF
TRBV19	11	TRBJ2-1	ASSSGSYNEQF
TRBV6-4	10	TRBJ2-5	ARSMREIVQY
TRBV20-1	11	TRBJ1-5	SARAIGNQPQH
TRBV7-7	11	TRBJ2-7	ASSVPGAVEQY
TRBV11-2	12	TRBJ2-5	ASSLVAGKVTQY
TRBV7-3	12	TRBJ1-2	ASSLTVSEYGYT
TRBV12-3/TRBV12-4	13	TRBJ1-1	ASSSRQGPGTEAF
TRBV28	12	TRBJ2-7	ASSLTDRFHEQY
TRBV4-3	15	TRBJ2-3	ASSQAYSGGPTDTQY
TRBV7-2	12	TRBJ1-1	ASSQPRPNTEAF
TRBV4-3	13	TRBJ2-7	ASSQDWQGGYEQY
TRBV27	12	TRBJ2-3	ASSLGGPTDTQY
TRBV7-2	17	TRBJ2-1	ASSFIATSAGLSYNEQF
TRBV6-5	14	NA	ASIKNLAGGRYEQY
TRBV4-3	12	TRBJ2-1	ASSQGDTYNEQF
TRBV9	11	TRBJ2-5	ASSVARGKTQY
TRBV20-1	11	TRBJ2-3	SASGGDTDTQY
TRBV6-5	13	TRBJ2-5	ASSYSIYGRETQY
TRBV14	12	TRBJ1-1	ASSPRERNTEAF
TRBV5-1	13	TRBJ1-4	ASSYGDRGDEKLL
TRBV3-1	11	TRBJ2-2	ASSQPGRKELF
TRBV27	8	TRBJ2-1	ATDPLEQF
TRBV25-1	14	TRBJ2-3	ASRALAGSRVDTQY
TRBV15	13	TRBJ2-2	ATSRDRASTGELF
TRBV3-1	14	TRBJ2-7	ASSLGLRRTSYEQY
TRBV19	8	NA	ARPWGEQF
TRBV10-3	11	TRBJ2-5	AIKGPGVETQY
TRBV19	11	TRBJ2-7	ASSMRENYEQY
TRBV20-1	11	TRBJ2-1	SERGRSSNEQF
TRBV2	10	TRBJ2-3	ASRERGDTQY
TRBV4-3	14	TRBJ2-5	ASSPLSSGRMETQY
TRBV12-3/TRBV12-4	11	TRBJ2-2	ASSAQMIRELF
TRBV15	17	TRBJ1-1	ATSTNDLPLGWERTEAF
TRBV10-3	13	TRBJ2-7	AISEWGLAVGEQY
TRBV2	13	TRBJ2-6	ASRAAVGVANVLT
TRBV6-1	11	TRBJ2-7	ASSETGLYEQY
TRBV7-2	12	TRBJ2-5	ASSGRTGLETQY
TRBV5-1	11	TRBJ1-1	ASSLGGANEAF
TRBV24-1	11	TRBJ1-2	ATSDLRAIGYT
TRBV6-2/TRBV6-3	11	TRBJ2-1	ASRAGGSNEQF
TRBV9	13	TRBJ2-5	ASSVSAGEVETQY